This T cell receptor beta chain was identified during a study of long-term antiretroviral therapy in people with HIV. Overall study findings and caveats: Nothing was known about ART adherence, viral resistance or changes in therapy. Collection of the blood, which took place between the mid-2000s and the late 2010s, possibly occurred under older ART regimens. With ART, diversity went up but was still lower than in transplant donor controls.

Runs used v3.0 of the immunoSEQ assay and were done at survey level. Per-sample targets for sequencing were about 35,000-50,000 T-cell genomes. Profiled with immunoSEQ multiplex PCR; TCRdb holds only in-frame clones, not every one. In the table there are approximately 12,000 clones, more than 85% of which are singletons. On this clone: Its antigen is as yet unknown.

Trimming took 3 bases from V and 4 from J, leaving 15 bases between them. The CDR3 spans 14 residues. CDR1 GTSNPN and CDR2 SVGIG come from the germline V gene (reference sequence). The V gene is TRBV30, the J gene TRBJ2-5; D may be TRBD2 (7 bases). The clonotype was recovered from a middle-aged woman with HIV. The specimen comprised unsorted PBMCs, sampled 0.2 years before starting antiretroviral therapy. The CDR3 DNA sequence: TGTGCCTGGAGGATGCGGGGGCAGGGAGAGACCCAGTACTTC. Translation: CAWRMRGQGETQYF. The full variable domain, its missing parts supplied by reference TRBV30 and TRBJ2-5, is SQTIHQWPATLVQPVGSPLSLECTVEGTSNPNLYWYRQAAGRGLQLLFYSVGIGQISSEVPQNLSASRPQDRQFILSSKKLLLSDSGFYLCAWRMRGQGETQYFGPGTRLLVL.